The clone carrying this T cell receptor (beta chain) came up a few times. Its antigen is still unknown. The data derive from a study of blood T cells in healthy people across ages. Study at large: Template switching caught about one barcoded beta molecule for each two T cells. Whole-study results and caveats: Changes seen in expanded clonotypes were possibly confounded by donor CMV status left unknown.

A second roughly 6 to 11 cycle PCR used barcoded and J-beta primers. Carrying 12 random nucleotides, a template-switch adaptor labeled each individual cDNA molecule. Samples each returned at least 2.5 million CDR3-containing paired-end reads. Via MiXCR, TCRdb re-called the 5' RACE reads, giving one row per CDR3 protein. The repertoire holds some 1,800,000 distinct CDR3 sequences, with 35% to 50% as singletons. There are 13 residues in the CDR3. V was clipped by 5 bases and J by 6 bases; unmatched bases: 4. The chain employs TRBV12-3 or TRBV12-4 and TRBJ1-2, with 9 bases lining up with TRBD1. This sequence was found in a human donor in good health. The sample comprised blood. This chain's CDR3 is CASSPQGAHGYTF. The CDR3 coding sequence is TGTGCCAGCAGTCCACAGGGGGCTCATGGCTACACCTTC.